The clone carrying this T cell receptor beta chain was detected ten times or more. Its cognate antigen is unknown. The CDR3 is 14 amino acids. Trimming stripped 7 bases from V and 2 bases from J, with 13 bases between. CDR1 and CDR2 from the germline V gene are LGHNA and YSLEER. This specimen belongs to a study of T-cell memory formation after mild COVID-19. Study at large: TCR clusters mostly belonged to single donors. General study findings and limits: Whether second-wave clones peaking at day 37 were SARS-CoV-2 specific went unconfirmed. Detection of some responders pre-infection suggested pre-existing cross-reactive memory T cells participated. CD8+ contracting clones occupied EMRA, while CD4+ ones occupied mainly CM and EM.

MiXCR, applied by TCRdb to the 5' RACE reads, yields one record per CDR3 protein. The profile shows roughly 350,000 distinct CDR3 sequences, roughly 13% of them singletons. This TCR was recovered from a man in his late teens or twenties who had mild COVID-19 (a few samples of this study predate the infection). Cell type and time point are not known. Sequencing was performed on PBMCs or a T cell subset sorted from them (not recorded which). V usage is TRBV4-3 and J usage is TRBJ2-3; D is perhaps TRBD1 or TRBD2 (6 bases each). The CDR3 sequence: CASKLTGATDTQYF. The CDR3 nucleotides read TGCGCCAGCAAACTGACGGGGGCCACAGATACGCAGTATTTT.